Sequencing of this TCR beta chain was carried out in a study of T-cell memory formation after mild COVID-19. About the research overall: Clusters were largely donor specific.

V was cut by 5 bases and J by 5 bases, with 15 bases left in between. Germline-derived CDR1 and CDR2 are MNHEY and SVGAGI. The CDR3 is 14 residues long. As for this clonotype: Its antigen remains unknown.

UMIs and sample barcodes were carried by the TCR alpha and TCR beta cDNA libraries that 5'RACE produced using constant-segment primers. TCRdb re-called the 5' RACE reads through MiXCR, storing one row per CDR3 protein. Here the sample spans 400,000 or so distinct CDR3 sequences, roughly 21% being singletons. Study results and limitations: Second-wave clones peaking on day 37 lacked confirmed SARS-CoV-2 specificity.

Sequencing input: PBMCs or a T cell subset sorted from them (not recorded which). This sequence joins TRBV6-5 and TRBJ2-5, with D perhaps matching TRBD1 (5 bases). This receptor was obtained from an adult woman who had mild COVID-19 (a few samples of this study predate the infection). Cell type and time point are not known. CDR3 sequence reads: CASSPRTPAETQYF. In DNA form, the CDR3 reads TGTGCCAGCAGTCCGCGGACACCGGCGGAGACCCAGTACTTC.